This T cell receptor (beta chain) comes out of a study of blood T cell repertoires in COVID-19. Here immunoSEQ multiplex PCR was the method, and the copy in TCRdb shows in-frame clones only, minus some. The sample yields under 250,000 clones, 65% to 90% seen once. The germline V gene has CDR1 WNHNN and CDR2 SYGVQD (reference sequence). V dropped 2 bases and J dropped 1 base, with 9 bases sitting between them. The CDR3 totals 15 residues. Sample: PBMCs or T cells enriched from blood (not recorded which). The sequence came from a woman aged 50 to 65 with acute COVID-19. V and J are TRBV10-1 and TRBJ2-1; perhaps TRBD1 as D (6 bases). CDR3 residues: CASSEQGPSYNEQFF. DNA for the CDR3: TGCGCCAGCAGTGAGCAGGGGCCATCCTACAATGAGCAGTTCTTC.